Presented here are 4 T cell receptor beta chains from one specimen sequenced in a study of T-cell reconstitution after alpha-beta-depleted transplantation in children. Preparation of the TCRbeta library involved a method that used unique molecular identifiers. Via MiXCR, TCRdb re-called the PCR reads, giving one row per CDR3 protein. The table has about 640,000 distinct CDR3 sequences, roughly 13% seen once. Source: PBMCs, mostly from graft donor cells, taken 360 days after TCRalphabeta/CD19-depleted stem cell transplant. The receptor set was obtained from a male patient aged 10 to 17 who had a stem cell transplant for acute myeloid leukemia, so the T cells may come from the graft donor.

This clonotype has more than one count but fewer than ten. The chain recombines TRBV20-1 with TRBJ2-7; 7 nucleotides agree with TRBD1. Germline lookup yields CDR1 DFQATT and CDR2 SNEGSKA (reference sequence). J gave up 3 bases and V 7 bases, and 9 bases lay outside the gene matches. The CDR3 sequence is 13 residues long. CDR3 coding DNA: TGCAGTGAGACCGACAGGGTCGACTACGAGCAGTACTTC. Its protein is CSETDRVDYEQYF.

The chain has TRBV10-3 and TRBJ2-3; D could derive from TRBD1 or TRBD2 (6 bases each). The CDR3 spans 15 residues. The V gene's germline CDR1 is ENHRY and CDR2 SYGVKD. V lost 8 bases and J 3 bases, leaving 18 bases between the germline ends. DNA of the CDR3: TGTGCCATCTTAACGGAAGGGGGGCGGACAGATACGCAGTATTTT. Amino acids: CAILTEGGRTDTQYF.

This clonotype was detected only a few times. CDR3 sequence reads: CASSHRGTSYEQYF. CDR3 nucleotide sequence: TGCGCCAGCAGCCACCGGGGGACTAGCTACGAGCAGTACTTC. The V gene is TRBV4-1, the J gene TRBJ2-7, with 8 bases matching TRBD2. Germline V gene sequence: CDR1 MGHRA, CDR2 YSYEKL. V was clipped by 3 bases and J by 3 bases; unmatched bases: 4. The CDR3 is made up of 14 amino acids.

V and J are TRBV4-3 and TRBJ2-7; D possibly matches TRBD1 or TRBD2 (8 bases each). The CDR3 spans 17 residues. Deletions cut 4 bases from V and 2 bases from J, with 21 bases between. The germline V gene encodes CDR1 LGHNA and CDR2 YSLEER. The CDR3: CASSLGQGLVRPYEQYF. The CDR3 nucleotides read TGCGCCAGCAGCCTAGGACAGGGACTAGTAAGACCCTACGAGCAGTACTTC.